What follows are 13 T cell receptor beta chains derived from one specimen sequenced in a study of identical twins. MiXCR was run by TCRdb on the 5' RACE reads, yielding one entry per CDR3 protein. The repertoire consists of 470,000 or so distinct CDR3 sequences, with about 24% occurring once and the leading ten covering about 3%. The sample was also reused in another study, on T cells expressing NK-cell markers.

Sample: CD4+ T cells sorted from blood. The receptors here all came from a woman aged 18-29 years in good health.

CDR3: CASSLGGRENEKLFF. In nucleotides, the CDR3 is TGCGCCAGCAGCTTGGGGGGACGGGAGAATGAAAAACTGTTTTTT. The rearrangement links TRBV5-1 to TRBJ1-4; perhaps TRBD1 as D (5 bases). From germline, CDR1 is SGHRS and CDR2 YFSETQ. The length of the CDR3 is 15 residues. V dropped 0 bases and J dropped 5 bases, with 11 bases sitting between them.

The rearrangement links TRBV10-3 to TRBJ2-2; the D is unclear. This CDR3 is built from 13 residues. Trimming stripped 2 bases from V and 5 bases from J, with 6 bases between. Germline CDR1 ENHRY, CDR2 SYGVKD. DNA of the CDR3: TGTGCCATCAGTGAGAGGTCGACCGGGGAGCTGTTTTTT. Protein: CAISERSTGELFF.

V gene TRBV12-3 or TRBV12-4 combines with J gene TRBJ1-5; TRBD1 matches 7 bases. The V gene end was trimmed by 3 bases and the J gene end by 5 bases; junction bases not matched to a gene: 4. CDR3 length: 14 residues. The CDR3, as DNA: TGTGCCAGCAGTTTGACAGGGTCAGATCAGCCCCAGCATTTT. Amino acid sequence: CASSLTGSDQPQHF.

The chain recombines TRBV11-2 with TRBJ1-1; 7 nucleotides match TRBD1. Germline V gives CDR1 SGHAT, CDR2 FQNNGV. The junction had 6 bases not matched to a gene; V was cut back by 3 bases and J by 2 bases. The CDR3 loop spans 15 amino acids. The CDR3 nucleotides read TGTGCCAGCAGCTTGAGGACAGGCGCAAACACTGAAGCTTTCTTT. Protein product: CASSLRTGANTEAFF.

This chain uses TRBV11-3 with TRBJ2-3, with D perhaps TRBD2 (7 bases). Germline CDR1 is SGHNT and CDR2 is YENEEA. This CDR3 contains 15 residues. With 4 bases removed from V and 2 bases from J, the gap between germline ends came to 13 bases. CDR3: CASSSGAGDTDTQYF. CDR3 nucleotide sequence: TGTGCCAGCAGCTCGGGGGCGGGAGACACAGATACGCAGTATTTT. The variable domain in full, with the rest retrieved from reference TRBV11-3 and TRBJ2-3, is EAGVVQSPRYKIIEKKQPVAFWCNPISGHNTLYWYLQNLGQGPELLIRYENEEAVDDSQLPKDRFSAERLKGVDSTLKIQPAELGDSAVYLCASSSGAGDTDTQYFGPGTRLTVL.

This clonotype was seen only a few times. This chain uses TRBV20-1 with TRBJ1-2, with 7 bases aligning to TRBD1. The CDR3 length is 13 residues. CDR1 is DFQATT and CDR2 is SNEGSKA in the germline V gene (reference sequence). With 4 bases clipped from V and 2 bases from J, the junction kept 4 bases outside the gene matches. Here the CDR3 DNA reads TGCAGTGCTACCCGACAGGGAAACTATGGCTACACCTTC. Translation: CSATRQGNYGYTF.

The rearrangement joins TRBV20-1 to TRBJ1-2, with no clear D. Trimming removed 4 bases from V and 5 bases from J, with 8 bases in between. Germline CDR1 and CDR2: DFQATT and SNEGSKA (reference sequence). This CDR3 contains 11 residues. The CDR3 sequence: CSAKGKYGYTF. The CDR3 DNA reads TGCAGTGCTAAAGGGAAGTATGGCTACACCTTC.

This chain joins TRBV20-1 and TRBJ1-2; D is possibly TRBD1 (5 bases). The CDR3 loop spans 12 amino acids. CDR1 and CDR2 from the germline V gene are DFQATT and SNEGSKA (reference sequence). V was clipped by 3 bases and J by 6 bases, with 11 bases between them. In DNA, the CDR3 is TGCAGTGCTAGCAGGGTAACTAATGGCTACACCTTC. Its protein is CSASRVTNGYTF.

The chain couples TRBV5-1 to TRBJ2-3; 12 positions agree with TRBD2. The CDR3 spans 16 residues. Germline V gene sequence: CDR1 SGHRS, CDR2 YFSETQ. V was clipped by 4 bases and J by 0 bases; unmatched bases: 3. The CDR3 region is CASSVGTSGSTDTQYF. CDR3 DNA sequence: TGCGCCAGCAGCGTTGGGACTAGCGGGAGCACAGATACGCAGTATTTT.

This clonotype occurred a few times. The chain joins TRBV7-8 to TRBJ2-5; D gene uncertain. The CDR3 sequence is 15 residues long. Trimming left V 5 bases short and J 5 bases short, with 18 bases between. In germline, CDR1 is SGHVS, CDR2 FQNEAQ. The CDR3 bases are TGTGCCAGCAGCCCATCGTTGGGTCATGGGGAGACCCAGTACTTC. Amino acids: CASSPSLGHGETQYF.

Many counts were recorded for this clonotype. The chain is built from TRBV6-4 and TRBJ2-1; D may be TRBD2 (6 bases). V was clipped by 1 base and J by 1 base, with 20 bases between them. Germline V lookup: CDR1 MRHNA, CDR2 SNTAGT. The CDR3 spans 19 residues. In nucleotides, the CDR3 is TGTGCCAGCAGTGACTTCTCCCGGGACTCCGTCTGGTCCTACAATGAGCAGTTCTTC. Residues: CASSDFSRDSVWSYNEQFF.

The V gene is TRBV9, the J gene TRBJ1-1; no clear D. The CDR3 loop spans 13 amino acids. V lost 3 bases and J lost 4, with 10 bases in between. Germline CDR1 is SGDLS and CDR2 is YYNGEE. CDR3 sequence: CASSGSPGTEAFF. The DNA of the CDR3 is TGTGCCAGCAGCGGGTCCCCAGGCACTGAAGCTTTCTTT.

The rearrangement uses TRBV2 and TRBJ1-2; D might be TRBD1 (5 bases). The CDR3 runs to 13 residues. Germline CDR1 is SNHLY and CDR2 is FYNNEI. Trimming took 6 bases from V and 4 from J, leaving 12 bases between them. The CDR3 coding sequence is TGTGCCAGCAGACCGATGGGGGGCTATGGCTACACCTTC. Protein sequence: CASRPMGGYGYTF.